One and the same sample provided the 5 T cell receptor beta chains below, sequenced in a study of T cell responses to AZD1222 COVID-19 vaccine. Measured with immunoSEQ multiplex PCR; TCRdb has only the in-frame clones, and not every one. The sample holds about 120,000 clones, roughly 90% seen once. Sequencing was performed on peripheral blood, taken on day 0 of AZD1222 vaccination. The receptor source for this set is an adult in good health.

The chain employs TRBV4-1 and TRBJ1-2; D is unclear. The V gene's germline CDR1 is MGHRA and CDR2 YSYEKL. Trimming took off 1 base at V and 4 bases at J, with 10 bases between the two ends. This CDR3 has 14 residues. In DNA form, the CDR3 reads TGCGCCAGCAGCCAAGGCCTTGGGCCCTATGGCTACACCTTC. Amino acids: CASSQGLGPYGYTF.

The J gene is TRBJ1-1, the V gene TRBV6-5; D perhaps matches TRBD1 (6 bases). Trimming took 4 bases from V and 0 from J, leaving 15 bases between them. The CDR3 consists of 16 residues. The germline V gene has CDR1 MNHEY and CDR2 SVGAGI. The CDR3 nucleotides are TGTGCCAGCAGTTCGCTTAGGACAGACGTGAACACTGAAGCTTTCTTT. Its protein is CASSSLRTDVNTEAFF.

The chain links TRBV15 to TRBJ1-5; D unresolved. The germline gives CDR1 LNHNV, CDR2 YYDKDF (reference sequence). CDR3 length equals 14 residues. With 3 bases removed from V and 4 bases from J, the gap between germline ends came to 10 bases. CDR3 in amino acids: CATSSIGLNQPQHF. DNA for the CDR3: TGTGCCACCAGCAGTATAGGGTTGAATCAGCCCCAGCATTTT.

This clone has more than one count but fewer than ten. The chain has TRBV6-2 or TRBV6-3 and TRBJ2-7; D unclear. V was trimmed by 5 bases and J by 1 base, leaving 12 bases between them. The CDR3 has 14 amino acids. Germline CDR1 reads MNHEY; CDR2 reads SVGEGT. CDR3 loop: CASSEDLISYEQYF. Here the CDR3 DNA reads TGTGCCAGCAGTGAGGATTTAATTTCCTACGAGCAGTACTTC.

This rearrangement joins TRBV7-9 to TRBJ2-7, with unresolved D. Germline CDR1 and CDR2: SEHNR and FQNEAQ (reference sequence). V shed 5 bases and J shed 2 bases, with 16 bases lying between them. The CDR3 spans 15 residues. The chain's CDR3 is CASSLTGLRAYEQYF. DNA of the CDR3: TGTGCCAGCAGCCTGACCGGCCTACGGGCCTACGAGCAGTACTTC.